One TCR beta chain is described in this entry. With 3 bases removed from V and 5 bases from J, the gap between germline ends came to 8 bases. The CDR3 loop spans 13 amino acids. These data belong to a study of blood T cell repertoires in COVID-19. Overall study: Whether acute or convalescent, the COVID-19 samples came from the United States, Italy and Spain. Sources were T cells, B-cell-depleted T cells, or PBMCs; the material itself was cDNA or gDNA.

Libraries were prepared by immunoSEQ multiplex PCR; TCRdb keeps only in-frame clonotypes and omits some of them. The profile shows a few hundred thousand clones, roughly 84% of them singletons. The source is a woman aged 80 or over with acute or convalescent COVID-19. The chain combines TRBV12-3 or TRBV12-4 with TRBJ1-5; no clear D. The sample was peripheral blood. The CDR3 DNA is TGTGCCAGCAGTTTTGGCAGATATCAGCCCCAGCATTTT. It yields the protein CASSFGRYQPQHF.